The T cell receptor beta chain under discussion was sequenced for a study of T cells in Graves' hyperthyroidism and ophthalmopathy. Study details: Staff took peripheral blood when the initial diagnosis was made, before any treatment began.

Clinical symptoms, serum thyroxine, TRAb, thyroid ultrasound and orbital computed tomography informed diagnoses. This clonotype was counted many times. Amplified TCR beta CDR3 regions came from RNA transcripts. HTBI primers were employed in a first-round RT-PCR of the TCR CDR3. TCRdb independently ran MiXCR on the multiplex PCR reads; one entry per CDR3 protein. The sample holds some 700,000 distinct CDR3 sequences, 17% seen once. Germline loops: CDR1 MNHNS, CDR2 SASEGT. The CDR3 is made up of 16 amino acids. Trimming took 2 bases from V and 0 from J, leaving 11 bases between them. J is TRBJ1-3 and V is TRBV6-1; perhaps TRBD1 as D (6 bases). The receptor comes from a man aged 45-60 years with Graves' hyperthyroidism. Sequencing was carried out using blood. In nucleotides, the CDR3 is TGTGCCAGCAGTGAACTGGCAGGGGTCTCTGGAAACACCATATATTTT. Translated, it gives CASSELAGVSGNTIYF.